The present T cell receptor beta chain was sequenced within a study of response to subunit inactivated influenza vaccine. Study outcomes and limitations: The authors suggested that few new T cells are recruited per seasonal influenza vaccination.

TCRdb recomputed calls from the RT-PCR reads with MiXCR, one row per CDR3 protein. The data contain a few hundred thousand distinct CDR3 sequences, 12% to 15% of them seen just once; the ten biggest clones take up around 10%. About this clonotype: What it binds is unknown.

CDR1 and CDR2 (germline): SGHAT, FQDESV (reference sequence). This CDR3 has 14 residues. V was clipped by 7 bases and J by 0 bases, with 13 bases between them. This clonotype was obtained from a man aged 50 or older who received an inactivated influenza vaccine. V usage is TRBV11-1 and J usage is TRBJ2-7; perhaps TRBD2 as D (6 bases). The material was PBMCs from blood, obtained 11 to 12 days after vaccination. Here the CDR3 reads CASTPSATSYEQYF. As DNA, the CDR3 is TGTGCCAGCACACCTAGCGCTACCTCCTACGAGCAGTACTTC.